This T cell receptor (beta chain) was obtained from a study of EBV T-cell therapy then PD-1 blockade in nasopharyngeal carcinoma. Here immunoSEQ multiplex PCR was the method, and the copy in TCRdb shows in-frame clones only, minus some. The data contain tens of thousands of clones, around 84% of them singletons. The time point here: 266 days after commencement of treatment, after nivolumab therapy. Described treatment: AdE1-LMPpoly-expanded autologous EBV-specific T-cell therapy followed by anti-PD-1 nivolumab. Regarding this clone: Antigen unknown.

Sequences were derived from CD8+ T cells from blood, sampled at day 266 from a patient whose treatment included autologous EBV-specific T cells and nivolumab. The clonotype was recovered from a man aged 40-49 years with nasopharyngeal carcinoma.

Here the CDR3 reads CASSLTSGGEDTQYF. CDR3 in DNA: TGCGCCAGCAGCCTGACTAGCGGGGGCGAAGATACGCAGTATTTT. This rearrangement joins TRBV4-1 to TRBJ2-3, with 12 bases matching TRBD2. The CDR3 length is 15 residues. After removal of 4 bases from V and 5 bases from J, the junction contained 4 bases not matched to a gene. Germline loops: CDR1 MGHRA, CDR2 YSYEKL.